This TCR beta chain is drawn from a study of shared clonotypes between healthy human individuals. Study-level background: The donor pool was made up of two women and a few men aged 18 to 49. A donor's plate count was three for CD4 naive and three for CD4 memory; CD8 naive had two and CD8 memory one.

As processed by the authors: ImmunoSEQ output lacked quality scores and full-length reads, limiting matched filtering. Produced via immunoSEQ multiplex PCR; TCRdb's table is partial and in-frame only. Clone size and V and J calls were adopted from that table, with D and trimming inferred from the DNA. The sample lists about 2.5 million clones, approximately 90% occurring once. Looked up from germline, CDR1 is SQVTM and CDR2 is ANQGSEA. This CDR3 comprises 13 residues. Trimming cost V 8 bases and J 0 bases, with 12 bases left between them. The gene calls are TRBV29-1 and TRBJ2-3; D is unresolved. The specimen was naive CD4+ T cells from PBMCs. Subset specified: CD45RA+ positively selected. The TCR comes from a man between 18 and 29 years old in good health. Some clones in this sample may be carry-over from other donors' samples. CDR3 sequence (DNA): TGCAGCTTCGCCGTAGCTAGCACAGATACGCAGTATTTT. Translated, it gives CSFAVASTDTQYF.